Below, 2 T cell receptor beta chains from the same sample are listed, as sequenced in a study of blood T cell repertoires in COVID-19. Only in-frame clones appear in the TCRdb table, and some are missing; sequencing was by immunoSEQ multiplex PCR. The sample records roughly 9,900 clones, 70% to 80% being singletons. Sequenced input: peripheral blood. These TCRs come from a human donor in a cohort sampled during active COVID-19.

The chain carries TRBV2 and TRBJ2-3, with 8 bases matching TRBD2. The J segment lost 1 base and the V segment lost 7 bases, leaving 7 bases of the junction unmatched. Germline CDR1 is SNHLY and CDR2 is FYNNEI. The CDR3 runs 15 residues. The CDR3 DNA is TGTGCCAGCACCACGGGGGGGCCGCGCACAGATACGCAGTATTTT. Residues: CASTTGGPRTDTQYF.

This clone was counted between two and nine times. CDR3 protein: CASALRGSNQPQHF. As DNA, the CDR3 is TGTGCCAGCGCCCTAAGGGGTAGCAATCAGCCCCAGCATTTT. This chain joins TRBV25-1 and TRBJ1-5; D perhaps matches TRBD1 (5 bases). V gave up 8 bases and J gave up 0 bases, with 11 bases separating them. From germline, CDR1 is MGHDK and CDR2 SYGVNS. This CDR3 has 14 amino acids.